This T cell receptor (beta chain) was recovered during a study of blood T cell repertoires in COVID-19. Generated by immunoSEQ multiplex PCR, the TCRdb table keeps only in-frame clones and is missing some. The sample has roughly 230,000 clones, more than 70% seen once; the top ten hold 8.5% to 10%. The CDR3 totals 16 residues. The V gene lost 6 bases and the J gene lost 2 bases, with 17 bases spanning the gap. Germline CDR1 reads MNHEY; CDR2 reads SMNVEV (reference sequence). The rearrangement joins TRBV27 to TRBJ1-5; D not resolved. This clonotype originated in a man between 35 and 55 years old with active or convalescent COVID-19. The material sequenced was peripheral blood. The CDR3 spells CASRGLEGDGNQPQHF. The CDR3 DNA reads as TGTGCCAGCAGGGGGTTAGAGGGTGATGGCAATCAGCCCCAGCATTTT.